This T cell receptor (gamma chain) stems from a study of Vδ1+ human thymocytes. Study observations and caveats: Many TRG clonotypes were shared between donors; TRD repertoires were essentially private. In the thymus, TRG and TRD repertoires looked highly polyclonal with Gaussian CDR3 lengths. Thymic delta-chain repertoires held roughly 20% Vdelta2 sequences and few Vdelta3, despite high sort purity.

CDR1 and CDR2 from the germline V gene are VENAVY and YDSYNSRV. Trimming removed 3 bases from V and 2 bases from J; junction bases left unmatched: 4. The CDR3 totals 13 residues. Comment on this clone: Its matching antigen is unknown.

RNA was extracted from the cells and then reverse transcribed. Pooled V-gene forward primers with one constant-region reverse primer generated the CDR3 amplicons by multiplex PCR. TCRdb fed the multiplex PCR reads into CATT to redo clone calling. In the table there are several thousand gamma-chain clones, roughly 45% of which are singletons. The sequence derives from a boy under two years old who had congenital heart surgery. This rearrangement joins TRGV8 to TRGJ1 or TRGJ2. The sample taken for sequencing was Vdelta1+ gamma-delta thymocytes from the thymus. Subset meaning: FACS-sorted CD3+ TCRalphabeta- TCRVdelta1+ TCRVdelta2- thymocytes. The CDR3 region is CATWDQDYYKKLF. CDR3 in DNA: TGTGCCACCTGGGATCAGGATTATTATAAGAAACTCTTT.